The present entry profiles one T cell receptor beta chain with its context. Its antigen is undetermined. The germline CDR1 and CDR2 sequences are SGHRS and YFSETQ. Trimming cost V 4 bases and J 2 bases, with 13 bases left between them. The CDR3 is 14 residues long. The sample is drawn from a study of post-analysis software for immune sequencing data. Study findings and constraints: In multiple sclerosis, normalized Chao1 diversity was significantly below that of controls. Analysis by F measure revealed that same-batch samples clustered strongly together. Relative to controls, patients had a few TRBV segments at higher frequency, with TRBV5-6, TRBV5-1 and TRBV20-1 among these.

Unique molecular identifiers were carried by the TCR beta cDNA libraries. In TCRdb, the PCR reads were re-called with MiXCR into one record per CDR3 protein. The sample includes some 700,000 distinct CDR3 sequences, more than 50% of them seen just once. This sequence was found in a girl under 10 years old with multiple sclerosis. Source material: blood. The chain couples TRBV5-1 to TRBJ2-7, with D possibly being TRBD2 (6 bases). CDR3 bases: TGCGCCAGCAGCGGGGACTTCGCTCCCTACGAGCAGTACTTC. Amino acid sequence: CASSGDFAPYEQYF.